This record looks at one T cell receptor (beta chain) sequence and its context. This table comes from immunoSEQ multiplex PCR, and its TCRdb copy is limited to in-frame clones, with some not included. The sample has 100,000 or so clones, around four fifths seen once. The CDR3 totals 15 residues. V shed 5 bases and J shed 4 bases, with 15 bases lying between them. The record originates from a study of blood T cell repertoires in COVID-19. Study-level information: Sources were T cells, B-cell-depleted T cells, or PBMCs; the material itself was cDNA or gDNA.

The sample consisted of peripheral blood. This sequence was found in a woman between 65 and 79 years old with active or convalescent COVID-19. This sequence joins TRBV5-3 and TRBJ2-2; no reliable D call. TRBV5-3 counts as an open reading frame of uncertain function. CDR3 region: CARSFRWVLTGELFF. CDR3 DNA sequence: TGTGCCAGAAGTTTCAGGTGGGTTCTCACCGGGGAGCTGTTTTTT.